These 7 T cell receptor beta chains came from one sample sequenced in a study of CD8 T cells in ankylosing spondylitis. Findings and caveats of the study: Seemingly distinctive of ankylosing spondylitis blood was a TCR beta motif formed by eight highly homologous variants.

TCRdb fed the 5' RACE reads into MiXCR, producing one record per CDR3 protein. The sample has some 840,000 distinct CDR3 sequences; about 10% are singletons. For these receptors, no antigen is known. Source material: blood, either unsorted or a sorted T cell fraction (not recorded which). All receptors derive from a male donor with ankylosing spondylitis.

This clonotype was seen a handful of times. The chain has TRBV25-1 and TRBJ2-1, with unresolved D. The CDR3 runs to 15 residues. Germline assignment: CDR1 MGHDK and CDR2 SYGVNS. With 5 bases removed from V and 0 bases from J, the gap between germline ends came to 11 bases. The CDR3 region is CASSSHYRSYNEQFF. The CDR3 nucleotides are TGTGCCAGCAGTTCCCACTACCGCTCCTACAATGAGCAGTTCTTC.

This clonotype was counted at least ten times. The chain couples TRBV20-1 to TRBJ1-1, with no clear D. Per germline, CDR1 DFQATT and CDR2 SNEGSKA (reference sequence). V dropped 2 bases and J dropped 5 bases, with 15 bases sitting between them. CDR3 length equals 14 residues. The CDR3 spells CSARIGLDITEAFF. CDR3 DNA sequence: TGCAGTGCTAGAATAGGTCTCGACATAACTGAAGCTTTCTTT.

The chain employs TRBV9 and TRBJ2-5, with D hard to call. From germline, CDR1 is SGDLS and CDR2 YYNGEE. Deletions cut 3 bases from V and 7 bases from J, with 13 bases between. The CDR3 loop spans 13 amino acids. CDR3 DNA: TGTGCCAGCAGCGCGTCTATCATAGGGACCCAGTACTTC. Its translation: CASSASIIGTQYF. Based on the CDR3 plus reference TRBV9 and TRBJ2-5, the full variable domain is DSGVTQTPKHLITATGQRVTLRCSPRSGDLSVYWYQQSLDQGLQFLIQYYNGEERAKGNILERFSAQQFPDLHSELNLSSLELGDSALYFCASSASIIGTQYFGPGTRLLVL.

This clonotype occurred a few times. The J gene is TRBJ1-2, the V gene TRBV15; 8 bases align to TRBD1. This CDR3 is built from 16 residues. After removal of 3 bases from V and 3 bases from J, the junction contained 9 bases not matched to a gene. CDR1 LNHNV and CDR2 YYDKDF come from the germline V gene (reference sequence). The chain's CDR3 is CATSSTTQGAYYGYTF. CDR3 nucleotide sequence: TGTGCCACCAGCAGCACTACGCAGGGGGCCTACTATGGCTACACCTTC.

This clonotype turned up a few times. J is TRBJ2-4 and V is TRBV5-1; D is ambiguous. Germline V CDR1 and CDR2: SGHRS, YFSETQ. The V end was cut by 4 bases, the J end by 6 bases, with 17 bases between. The CDR3 runs 15 residues. The CDR3 region is CASSPDPAPINIQYF. DNA of the CDR3: TGCGCCAGCAGCCCGGACCCAGCCCCAATAAACATTCAGTACTTC.

The chain employs TRBV6-6 and TRBJ1-1; no clear D. The CDR3 has 13 residues. The germline V and J ends were trimmed by 7 bases and 3 bases, with 12 bases remaining between them. Per the germline V gene, CDR1 is MNHNY and CDR2 is SVGAGI (reference sequence). The CDR3 reads CASTPERYTEAFF. CDR3 nucleotide sequence: TGTGCCAGCACCCCGGAACGGTACACTGAAGCTTTCTTT.

J is TRBJ2-5 and V is TRBV20-1; D not resolved. V gave up 3 bases and J gave up 2 bases, with 10 bases separating them. This CDR3 contains 13 residues. CDR1 and CDR2 from the germline V gene are DFQATT and SNEGSKA (reference sequence). CDR3 in amino acids: CSARGHLQETQYF. In nucleotides, the CDR3 is TGCAGTGCTAGGGGCCACCTACAAGAGACCCAGTACTTC.